This TCR beta chain was captured by sequencing in a study of T cells in Graves' hyperthyroidism and ophthalmopathy. Overall study context: Peripheral blood samples were taken at initial diagnosis, prior to any treatment. General study findings and limits: Stable hyperthyroidism and ophthalmopathy were separated using 13 V-J signatures.

This clonotype was seen ten or more times. Its antigen remains unknown. What was amplified from RNA transcripts were TCR beta CDR3 regions. First-round RT-PCR with HTBI primers amplified the TCR CDR3 region. TCRdb itself ran the multiplex PCR reads through MiXCR, one entry per CDR3 protein. The sample yields over 300,000 distinct CDR3 sequences, approximately 14% seen once. Not enrolled were patients with uncontrolled infection, other autoimmune disease, pregnancy or lactation. PBMCs were derived from under 13 ml fresh peripheral blood. Per germline, CDR1 DFQATT and CDR2 SNEGSKA (reference sequence). The CDR3 length is 13 residues. Trimming removed 5 bases at V and 3 bases at J, with 12 bases between.

This clonotype was obtained from a woman aged 40 to 50 with Graves' ophthalmopathy. This chain uses TRBV20-1 with TRBJ2-3; D unresolved. The material sequenced was blood. The CDR3 sequence: CSAQGAVTDTQYF. CDR3 nucleotide sequence: TGCAGTGCTCAAGGAGCCGTTACAGATACGCAGTATTTT.